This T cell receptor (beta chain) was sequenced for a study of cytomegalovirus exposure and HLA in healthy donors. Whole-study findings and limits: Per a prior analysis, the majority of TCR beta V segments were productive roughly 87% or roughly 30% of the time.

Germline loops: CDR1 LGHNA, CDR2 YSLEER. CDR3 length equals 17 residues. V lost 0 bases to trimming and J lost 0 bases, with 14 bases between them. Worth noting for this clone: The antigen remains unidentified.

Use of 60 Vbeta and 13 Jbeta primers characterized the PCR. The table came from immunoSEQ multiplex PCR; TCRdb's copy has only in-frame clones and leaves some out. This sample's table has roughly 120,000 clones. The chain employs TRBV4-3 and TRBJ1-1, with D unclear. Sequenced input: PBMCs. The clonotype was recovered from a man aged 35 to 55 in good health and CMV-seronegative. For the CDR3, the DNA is TGCGCCAGCAGCCAAGAAATTGGCAGCGGGGTGAACACTGAAGCTTTCTTT. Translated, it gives CASSQEIGSGVNTEAFF.